The present T cell receptor (beta chain) was sequenced within a study of OX40 agonist ivuxolimab in advanced cancers. Profiling relied on immunoSEQ multiplex PCR, and the TCRdb table lists in-frame clones only, not all of them. The sample includes tens of thousands of clones, around four fifths of them seen just once. V was shortened by 0 bases and J by 0 bases, with 10 bases between the two germline ends. This CDR3 contains 16 residues. Per the germline V gene, CDR1 is SGHRS and CDR2 is YFSETQ. This clone occurred once. V usage is TRBV5-1 and J usage is TRBJ1-3, with D tentatively TRBD1 (5 bases). This sequence originates from an adult with an advanced solid tumor such as melanoma, head and neck, liver or kidney cancer. Sequenced here: CD4+ or CD8+ T cells sorted from blood, sampled in a trial of the OX40 agonist ivuxolimab. The CDR3 region has the DNA TGCGCCAGCAGCTTGGGGAGGGGACCCTCTGGAAACACCATATATTTT. Residues: CASSLGRGPSGNTIYF.